Presented here are 26 T cell receptor beta chains from one specimen sequenced in a study of blood T cell repertoires in COVID-19. Only in-frame clones appear in the TCRdb table, and some are missing; sequencing was by immunoSEQ multiplex PCR. This table holds about 330,000 clones, 75% to 90% found once. The sample taken for sequencing was PBMCs or T cells enriched from blood (not recorded which). The receptors were sampled from a man aged 30 to 45 who had recovered from COVID-19.

This chain connects TRBV5-1 to TRBJ2-2; the D is unclear. Trimming left V 5 bases short and J 0 bases short, with 8 bases between. Germline CDR1 reads SGHRS; CDR2 reads YFSETQ. The CDR3 has 14 residues. This CDR3 reads CASREDTNTGELFF. Here the CDR3 DNA reads TGCGCCAGCAGAGAAGACACGAACACCGGGGAGCTGTTTTTT.

The chain is built from TRBV12-3 or TRBV12-4 and TRBJ1-1; D is possibly TRBD1 (5 bases). V gave up 4 bases and J gave up 9 bases, with 12 bases separating them. The CDR3 is 12 amino acids. The CDR3 DNA is TGTGCCAGCAGTTCAGGGAAATCAAAAGCTTTCTTT. Translated: CASSSGKSKAFF.

About this clone itself: No DNA is shown, since the ends of the CDR3 on it are uncertain; the CDR3 is the one TCRdb lists. The chain has TRBV9 and TRBJ1-5. The germline V gene has CDR1 SGDLS and CDR2 YYNGEE. Including both end residues, the CDR3 is 16 amino acids long. CDR3: CASSFGAGGGNQPQHF.

The chain joins TRBV5-8 to TRBJ2-1; 8 bases are shared with TRBD2. This CDR3 contains 15 residues. V was pared by 2 bases and J by 5 bases, with 6 bases of the junction left unmatched. Per germline, CDR1 SGHTS and CDR2 YDEGEE. The CDR3, as DNA: TGTGCCAGCAGCTTAACGCGGGGGGCGGACAATGAGCAGTTCTTC. The encoded protein is CASSLTRGADNEQFF.

The rearrangement joins TRBV7-9 to TRBJ2-7; possibly TRBD1 for D (5 bases). V shed 5 bases and J shed 7 bases, with 9 bases lying between them. This CDR3 contains 11 residues. CDR1 and CDR2 (germline): SEHNR, FQNEAQ (reference sequence). The CDR3 bases are TGTGCCAGCAGCCAGACAGTAGAGCAGTACTTC. It is translated as CASSQTVEQYF. Drawing the rest from reference TRBV7-9 and TRBJ2-7, the complete variable domain is DTGVSQNPRHKITKRGQNVTFRCDPISEHNRLYWYRQTLGQGPEFLTYFQNEAQLEKSRLLSDRFSAERPKGSFSTLEIQRTEQGDSAMYLCASSQTVEQYFGPGTRLTVT.

To note about this clone: This CDR3 is also generated by other DNA sequences in the sample. This chain links TRBV12-3 or TRBV12-4 with TRBJ1-3; 7 bases map to TRBD1. The CDR3 is 12 amino acids. Trimming removed 5 bases from V and 7 bases from J; junction bases left unmatched: 2. CDR3 in amino acids: CASSPGGNTIYF. The CDR3 nucleotides read TGTGCCAGCAGTCCAGGGGGTAACACCATATATTTT.

The chain is built from TRBV19 and TRBJ1-5; unclear D gene. The CDR3 totals 12 residues. Trimming removed 2 bases at V and 11 bases at J, with 10 bases between. Germline CDR1 is LNHDA and CDR2 is SQIVND (reference sequence). As DNA, the CDR3 is TGTGCCAGTAGTATACTCGGCGGGTCCCAGCATTTT. Amino acid sequence: CASSILGGSQHF.

V is TRBV7-9 and J is TRBJ2-1; the D is unclear. Germline lookup yields CDR1 SEHNR and CDR2 FQNEAQ (reference sequence). The CDR3 has 16 residues. V shed 0 bases and J shed 0 bases, with 9 bases lying between them. Here the CDR3 reads CASSLAQASSYNEQFF. CDR3 bases: TGTGCCAGCAGCTTAGCGCAGGCGAGCTCCTACAATGAGCAGTTCTTC.

The chain combines TRBV5-8 with TRBJ1-6; D gene uncertain. This CDR3 has 13 amino acids. V lost 0 bases and J 11 bases, leaving 9 bases between the germline ends. Germline V lookup: CDR1 SGHTS, CDR2 YDEGEE. The DNA of the CDR3 is TGTGCCAGCAGCTTGGTGGCAGTCCCACCCCTCCACTTT. This codes for CASSLVAVPPLHF. Looking up the rest from reference TRBV5-8 and TRBJ1-6 gives the full variable domain: EAGVTQSPTHLIKTRGQQATLRCSPISGHTSVYWYQQALGLGLQFLLWYDEGEERNRGNFPPRFSGRQFPNYSSELNVNALELEDSALYLCASSLVAVPPLHFGNGTRLTVT.

The chain has TRBV6-1 and TRBJ1-6; no clear D. Trimming left V 2 bases short and J 7 bases short, with 9 bases between. This CDR3 contains 14 residues. Germline CDR1 reads MNHNS; CDR2 reads SASEGT. CDR3 amino acids: CASSETLGNSPLHF. For the CDR3, the DNA is TGTGCCAGCAGTGAAACTCTGGGCAATTCACCCCTCCACTTT.

The rearrangement uses TRBV19 and TRBJ2-2; 8 positions match TRBD1. CDR1 and CDR2 from the germline V gene are LNHDA and SQIVND (reference sequence). The CDR3 has 16 amino acids. V dropped 3 bases and J dropped 6; count of bases not matched to a gene: 9. Here the CDR3 reads CASSILGQGESGELFF. CDR3 in DNA: TGTGCCAGTAGTATCTTAGGACAGGGTGAATCCGGGGAGCTGTTTTTT. The complete variable domain, with remaining parts taken from reference TRBV19 and TRBJ2-2, reads DGGITQSPKYLFRKEGQNVTLSCEQNLNHDAMYWYRQDPGQGLRLIYYSQIVNDFQKGDIAEGYSVSREKKESFPLTVTSAQKNPTAFYLCASSILGQGESGELFFGEGSRLTVL.

This chain connects TRBV6-5 to TRBJ1-1, with 7 bases aligning to TRBD1. From germline, CDR1 is MNHEY and CDR2 SVGAGI. J lost 0 bases, V lost 4 bases, and 8 bases had no gene match. The CDR3 extends over 16 amino acids. CDR3 residues: CASSSGKGQMNTEAFF. The DNA for the CDR3 is TGTGCCAGCAGTTCGGGAAAGGGACAGATGAACACTGAAGCTTTCTTT.

The V call is TRBV10-3, the J call TRBJ1-2; 8 bases fit TRBD1. Germline CDR1 and CDR2: ENHRY and SYGVKD. V was pared by 7 bases and J by 7 bases, with 8 bases of the junction left unmatched. CDR3 length: 13 amino acids. The CDR3, as DNA: TGTGCCATCAACGAACAGGGGGTCGGTGGCTACACCTTC. This encodes CAINEQGVGGYTF.

The chain links TRBV6-5 to TRBJ1-4; TRBD1 matches at 9 bases. The CDR3 consists of 15 residues. J lost 2 bases, V lost 6 bases, and 4 bases had no gene match. Germline lookup yields CDR1 MNHEY and CDR2 SVGAGI. CDR3 coding DNA: TGTGCCAGCAGGGGACAGGGAAGCACTAATGAAAAACTGTTTTTT. This gives the protein CASRGQGSTNEKLFF.

The chain links TRBV29-1 to TRBJ1-1; D gene uncertain. Germline V lookup: CDR1 SQVTM, CDR2 ANQGSEA. The CDR3 runs 13 residues. Trimming left V 7 bases short and J 0 bases short, with 12 bases between. The CDR3 loop reads CSAERAMNTEAFF. Here the CDR3 DNA reads TGCAGCGCCGAGAGGGCGATGAACACTGAAGCTTTCTTT. The variable domain in full, completed from reference TRBV29-1 and TRBJ1-1, reads SAVISQKPSRDICQRGTSLTIQCQVDSQVTMMFWYRQQPGQSLTLIATANQGSEATYESGFVIDKFPISRPNLTFSTLTVSNMSPEDSSIYLCSAERAMNTEAFFGQGTRLTVV.

The V gene is TRBV6-5, the J gene TRBJ2-3; TRBD1 is a possible D gene (6 bases). Per germline, CDR1 MNHEY and CDR2 SVGAGI. This CDR3 has 14 amino acids. Trimming removed 5 bases at V and 4 bases at J, with 13 bases between. The CDR3 region is CASSLNRAADTQYF. The CDR3 bases are TGTGCCAGCAGTCTGAACAGGGCTGCAGATACGCAGTATTTT.

This chain links TRBV6-5 with TRBJ1-4, with a possible D match to TRBD1 (5 bases). The V and J ends lost 2 bases and 5 bases respectively, with 12 bases between them. Per germline, CDR1 MNHEY and CDR2 SVGAGI. The length of the CDR3 is 15 residues. The CDR3, as DNA: TGTGCCAGCAGTTACGGTGGGGCATTGAATGAAAAACTGTTTTTT. This gives the protein CASSYGGALNEKLFF.

The V call is TRBV10-2, the J call TRBJ1-5; D unresolved. CDR3 length equals 14 residues. Trimming left V 2 bases short and J 3 bases short, with 8 bases between. Germline loops: CDR1 WSHSY, CDR2 SAAADI. The CDR3 nucleotides read TGCGCCAGCAGTGAGGGGCATACCAATCAGCCCCAGCATTTT. Protein sequence: CASSEGHTNQPQHF.

The CDR3 loop is CASSPIGISPLHF. The CDR3, as DNA: TGTGCCAGCAGTCCAATCGGGATTTCACCCCTCCACTTT. This sequence joins TRBV27 and TRBJ1-6; D gene ambiguous. Trimming stripped 5 bases from V and 9 bases from J, with 11 bases between. Per germline, CDR1 MNHEY and CDR2 SMNVEV (reference sequence). CDR3 length equals 13 residues.

The gene calls are TRBV10-3 and TRBJ1-5; D is uncertain. This CDR3 is 13 amino acids long. Looked up from germline, CDR1 is ENHRY and CDR2 is SYGVKD. Trimming took off 4 bases at V and 3 bases at J, with 7 bases between the two ends. The CDR3 DNA reads TGTGCCATCAGTGGAGGAGACAATCAGCCCCAGCATTTT. Protein sequence: CAISGGDNQPQHF.

This clone was seen only a few times. This chain connects TRBV5-1 to TRBJ2-2, with D possibly matching TRBD2 (5 bases). CDR1 and CDR2 (germline): SGHRS, YFSETQ. V was clipped by 5 bases and J by 0 bases, with 14 bases between them. The CDR3 is made up of 16 amino acids. This chain's CDR3 is CASSMQPGTNTGELFF. The CDR3 nucleotides read TGCGCCAGCAGTATGCAACCCGGGACGAACACCGGGGAGCTGTTTTTT.

This chain uses TRBV28 with TRBJ2-2; D possibly corresponds to TRBD1 (5 bases). CDR3 length equals 16 residues. V was cut by 5 bases and J by 0 bases, with 13 bases left in between. Germline V lookup: CDR1 MDHEN, CDR2 SYDVKM. In nucleotides, the CDR3 is TGTGCCAGCAGTCCACTCGACAGTGCGAACACCGGGGAGCTGTTTTTT. It is translated as CASSPLDSANTGELFF. The whole variable domain, filled in from reference TRBV28 and TRBJ2-2, reads DVKVTQSSRYLVKRTGEKVFLECVQDMDHENMFWYRQDPGLGLRLIYFSYDVKMKEKGDIPEGYSVSREKKERFSLILESASTNQTSMYLCASSPLDSANTGELFFGEGSRLTVL.

This clone was observed a handful of times. V usage is TRBV7-8 and J usage is TRBJ1-1, with 10 bases that match TRBD1. The CDR3 extends over 17 amino acids. Germline V gene lookup returns CDR1 SGHVS and CDR2 FQNEAQ. Trimming took 5 bases from V and 0 from J; bases not matched to a gene: 9. The CDR3 DNA reads as TGTGCCAGCAGCCCTCGACAGGGGGCGGCCATGAACACTGAAGCTTTCTTT. Translation: CASSPRQGAAMNTEAFF.

J is TRBJ1-4 and V is TRBV13; 9 positions agree with TRBD1. The germline gives CDR1 PRHDT, CDR2 FYEKMQ (reference sequence). This CDR3 has 15 amino acids. The trim removed 7 bases at V and 5 bases at J, leaving 8 bases unmatched. In nucleotides, the CDR3 is TGTGCCAGCACAATCTGGACAGGGGCGAATGAAAAACTGTTTTTT. As protein: CASTIWTGANEKLFF.

CDR3 in amino acids: CASSLGQGWEQPQHF. The CDR3 DNA reads TGTGCCAGCAGCCTCGGACAGGGCTGGGAACAGCCCCAGCATTTT. The chain carries TRBV28 and TRBJ1-5; 8 bases line up with TRBD1. Germline trimming cut 6 bases from V and 7 bases from J; bases unmatched to any gene: 11. The CDR3 runs to 15 residues. CDR1 and CDR2 from the germline V gene are MDHEN and SYDVKM.

This clone was seen just once. This chain uses TRBV5-4 with TRBJ2-1; tentative D call: TRBD1 (6 bases). Germline V gives CDR1 SGHNT, CDR2 YYREEE (reference sequence). CDR3 length: 15 amino acids. The V gene lost 4 bases and the J gene lost 8 bases, with 19 bases spanning the gap. Written as DNA, the CDR3 is TGTGCCAGCAGCCCGTACGACAGGCGGATCGATGAGCAGTTCTTC. It encodes CASSPYDRRIDEQFF. The variable domain in full, completed from reference TRBV5-4 and TRBJ2-1, reads ETGVTQSPTHLIKTRGQQVTLRCSSQSGHNTVSWYQQALGQGPQFIFQYYREEENGRGNFPPRFSGLQFPNYSSELNVNALELDDSALYLCASSPYDRRIDEQFFGPGTRLTVL.